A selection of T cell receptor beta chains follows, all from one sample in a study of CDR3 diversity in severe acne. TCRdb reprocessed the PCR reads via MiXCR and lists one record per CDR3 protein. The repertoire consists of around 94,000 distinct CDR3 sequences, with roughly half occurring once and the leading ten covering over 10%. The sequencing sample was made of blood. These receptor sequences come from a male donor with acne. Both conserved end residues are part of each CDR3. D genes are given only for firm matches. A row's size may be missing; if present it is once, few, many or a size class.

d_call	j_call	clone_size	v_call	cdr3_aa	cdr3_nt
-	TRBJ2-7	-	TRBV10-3	CAISSLDRPLEQYF	TGTGCCATCAGTTCCTTAGACAGGCCACTGGAGCAGTACTTC
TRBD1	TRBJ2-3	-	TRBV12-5	CASGTGGTDTQYF	TGTGCTAGTGGGACAGGGGGCACAGATACGCAGTATTTT
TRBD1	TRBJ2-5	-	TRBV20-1	CSARDRQGQETQYF	TGCAGTGCTAGGGATCGACAGGGGCAAGAGACCCAGTACTTC
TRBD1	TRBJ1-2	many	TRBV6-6	CASTEGQGAGGYTF	TGTGCCAGCACCGAAGGACAGGGGGCTGGCGGCTACACCTTC
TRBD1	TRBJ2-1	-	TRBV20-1	CSASAIKDRAYNEQFF	TGCAGTGCTAGCGCAATAAAGGACAGGGCCTACAATGAGCAGTTCTTC
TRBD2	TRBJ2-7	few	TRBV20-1	CSARTSGPYEQYF	TGCAGTGCTAGAACTAGCGGCCCCTACGAGCAGTACTTC
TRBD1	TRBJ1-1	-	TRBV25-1	CASSEQGARTEAFF	TGTGCCAGCAGTGAACAGGGGGCAAGGACTGAAGCTTTCTTT
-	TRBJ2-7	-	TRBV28	CASSIAHEQYF	TGTGCCAGCAGTATTGCGCACGAGCAGTACTTC
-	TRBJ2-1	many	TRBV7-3	CASSRRDLLFF	TGTGCCAGCAGCCGCCGGGACTTACTGTTCTTC
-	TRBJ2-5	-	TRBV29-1	CSVAHGGQRETQYF	TGCAGCGTTGCCCACGGGGGGCAGCGGGAGACCCAGTACTTC
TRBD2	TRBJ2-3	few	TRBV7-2	CASRPSGSSTDTQYF	TGTGCCAGCAGACCTAGCGGGTCTAGCACAGATACGCAGTATTTT
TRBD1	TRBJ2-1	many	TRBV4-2	CASSQGTGNDEQFF	TGTGCCAGCAGCCAAGGGACAGGGAACGATGAGCAGTTCTTC
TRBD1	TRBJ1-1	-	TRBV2	CASSPPDTGGRSTEAFF	TGTGCCAGCTCACCCCCCGATACAGGGGGCAGGAGCACTGAAGCTTTCTTT
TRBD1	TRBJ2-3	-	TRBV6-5	CASRDRGSIRDTQYF	TGTGCCAGCAGGGACAGGGGGAGCATCAGAGATACGCAGTATTTT
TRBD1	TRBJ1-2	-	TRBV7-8	CASSLEGGRGGGYTF	TGTGCCAGCAGCTTAGAAGGGGGCAGGGGGGGAGGCTACACCTTC
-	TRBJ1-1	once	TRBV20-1	CSARTAFRRQNTEALF	TGCAGTGCTAGGACCGCTTTCCGCAGGCAGAACACTGAAGCTCTCTTT
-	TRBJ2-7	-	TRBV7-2	CASSFMGHEQYF	TGTGCCAGCAGCTTTATGGGGCACGAGCAGTACTTC
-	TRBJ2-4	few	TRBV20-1	CSARDPRTAKNIQYF	TGCAGTGCTAGAGACCCGAGGACGGCCAAAAACATTCAGTACTTC
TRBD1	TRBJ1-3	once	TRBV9	CASSRDRGLGNTIYF	TGTGCCAGCAGCCGAGACAGGGGGCTTGGAAACACCATATATTTT
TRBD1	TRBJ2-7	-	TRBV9	CASSVAEGQGVDEQYF	TGTGCCAGCAGCGTAGCTGAGGGACAGGGTGTCGACGAGCAGTACTTC
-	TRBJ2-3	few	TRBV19	CATLGWGGSYNEQYF	TGTGCCACGCTGGGGTGGGGTGGATCCTACAATGAGCAGTATTTT
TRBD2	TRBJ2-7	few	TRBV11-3	CASSFTSGRSGEQYF	TGTGCCAGCAGCTTCACTAGCGGGAGATCGGGTGAGCAGTACTTC
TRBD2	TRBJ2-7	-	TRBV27	CASSLLTSGIYEQYF	TGTGCCAGCAGTTTACTAACTAGCGGGATCTACGAGCAGTACTTC
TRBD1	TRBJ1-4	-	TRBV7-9	CASSSRGRSEKLFF	TGTGCCAGCAGCTCGAGGGGGCGCAGTGAAAAACTGTTTTTT
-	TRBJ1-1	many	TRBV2	CASRGAGRTEAFF	TGTGCCAGCAGGGGGGCCGGGCGCACTGAAGCTTTCTTT
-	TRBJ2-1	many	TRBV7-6	CASSLGWAVNNEQFF	TGTGCCAGCAGCTTAGGATGGGCAGTAAACAATGAGCAGTTCTTC
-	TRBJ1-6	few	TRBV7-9	CASSHSGGSPLHF	TGTGCCAGCAGCCACTCGGGGGGCTCACCCCTCCACTTT
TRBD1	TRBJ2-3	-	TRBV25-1	CASSEYAREGDRGSIRDTQYF	TGTGCCAGCAGTGAATATGCGCGGGAGGGGGACAGGGGGAGCATCAGAGATACGCAGTATTTT